This T cell receptor (beta chain) is from a study of shared clonotypes between healthy human individuals. CDR1 is SGHTS, CDR2 YDEGEE, per germline. Trimming took 0 bases from V and 4 from J; bases not matched to a gene: 7. The CDR3 extends over 16 amino acids. Investigators spread the genomic DNA of each subset evenly over several immunoSEQ plates. For unsorted PBMC, 300 ng DNA per replicate equaled tens of thousands of T cell genomes. The repertoire was sequenced with immunoSEQ multiplex PCR; TCRdb's copy has only in-frame clones and lacks some. The sample has about 490,000 clones, about 82% seen once; the top ten hold 10% to 15%. Study observations and caveats: Limitation of the genetic and exposure-history diversity represented came from the few donors.

Genomic DNA of unsorted samples came from 90 million to 95 million PBMCs. Turning to this clone: Its antigen is not identified.

The V gene is TRBV5-8, the J gene TRBJ2-5; the match to TRBD2 covers 9 bases. The sequencing input was PBMCs. This receptor was taken from a woman aged 40 to 55 in good health. Some clones in this sample may be carry-over from other donors' samples. DNA for the CDR3: TGTGCCAGCAGCTTGGTAGTAGCGGGAGTTGGAGAGACCCAGTACTTC. Its protein is CASSLVVAGVGETQYF.